This passage covers 3 T cell receptor beta chains from one sample sequenced in a study of CXCR3-negative and CXCR3-positive naive CD8 T cells. UMI-labeled 5' RACE yielded the TRB cDNA libraries. TCRdb reprocessed the 5' RACE reads, with one entry per CDR3 protein and no DNA. Seen in this sample are 6,500 to 7,000 distinct CDR3 sequences; the ten most common clones hold more than 1%. Material: naive CXCR3- CD8+ T cells from blood. Subset defined: CD45RO-CCR7+CD27+CD95- naive CD8+ T cells lacking CXCR3 (TNR3-). The receptor set was obtained from a human donor in good health. Some clones in this sample may be carry-over from other donors' samples.

This clonotype ranks as medium-sized in terms of frequency. The chain employs TRBV29-1 and TRBJ2-2; checking the TCRdb D call of TRBD2 is not possible without DNA. Germline CDR1 and CDR2: SQVTM and ANQGSEA. This CDR3 has 15 residues. This CDR3 is CSGLTSGRAVGELFF.

Considering frequency, this clonotype is medium-sized. The rearrangement links TRBV3-1 to TRBJ2-1; TCRdb indicates TRBD1, and absent DNA this call remains unverified. The CDR3 spans 15 residues. CDR1 and CDR2 from the germline V gene are LGHDT and YNNKEL (reference sequence). This chain's CDR3 is CASSQGQGINNEQFF.

The chain is built from TRBV12-5 and TRBJ1-1. CDR3 length: 12 residues. Germline CDR1 LGHNT, CDR2 FRNRAP. Here the CDR3 reads CASRVADTEAFF.